Each of the 5 T cell receptor beta chains below was sequenced from the same sample in a study of blood T cell repertoires in COVID-19. Data came from immunoSEQ multiplex PCR; TCRdb stores just in-frame clones and leaves some out. The sample shows about 280,000 clones, around 90% of them seen only once. Source material: PBMCs or T cells enriched from blood (not recorded which). These receptors originate from a woman aged 18-29 years with acute COVID-19.

The genes are TRBV2 and TRBJ2-2, with 10 positions matching TRBD2. The CDR3 covers 17 residues. Germline V gene lookup returns CDR1 SNHLY and CDR2 FYNNEI. Trimming took 2 bases from V and 9 from J; bases not matched to a gene: 12. The CDR3 loop is CASSEYPQREGSRELFF. The CDR3 DNA is TGTGCCAGCAGTGAATACCCCCAGCGGGAGGGCTCCCGGGAGCTGTTTTTT.

The table lists this clone with a count of one. This chain links TRBV19 with TRBJ1-1; D ambiguous. The V end lost 7 bases, the J end lost 1 base, and 10 bases lay between the germline ends. The CDR3 has 13 amino acids. CDR1 LNHDA and CDR2 SQIVND come from the germline V gene (reference sequence). CDR3 bases: TGTGCCAGTACTTTGTTTTCGAACACTGAAGCTTTCTTT. Translated, it gives CASTLFSNTEAFF.

The chain combines TRBV28 with TRBJ2-6; 8 bases match TRBD1. CDR1 is MDHEN and CDR2 is SYDVKM in the germline V gene. This CDR3 is built from 15 residues. Losses at the gene ends were 5 bases for V and 4 bases for J; bases not matched to a gene: 4. DNA for the CDR3: TGTGCCAGCAGTCTCAGGGGGCTAGGGGCCAACGTCCTGACTTTC. This codes for CASSLRGLGANVLTF.

The chain recombines TRBV7-9 with TRBJ2-2, with TRBD2 matching over 9 bases. Germline CDR1 is SEHNR and CDR2 is FQNEAQ (reference sequence). CDR3 size: 18 residues. V lost 2 bases and J lost 5; bases outside the gene matches: 12. The CDR3 DNA sequence: TGTGCCAGCAGCTTACTTCCTAGCGGGACCCCCCTGACCGGGGAGCTGTTTTTT. Translated, it gives CASSLLPSGTPLTGELFF.

The rearrangement links TRBV28 to TRBJ2-1; 9 bases fit TRBD1. J lost 8 bases, V lost 6 bases, and 8 bases had no gene match. CDR1 MDHEN and CDR2 SYDVKM come from the germline V gene. This CDR3 is 14 amino acids long. Here the CDR3 DNA reads TGTGCCAGCAGCGATCGGGACAGGGTACATGAGCAGTTCTTC. It encodes CASSDRDRVHEQFF. Full variable domain (missing parts from reference TRBV28 and TRBJ2-1): DVKVTQSSRYLVKRTGEKVFLECVQDMDHENMFWYRQDPGLGLRLIYFSYDVKMKEKGDIPEGYSVSREKKERFSLILESASTNQTSMYLCASSDRDRVHEQFFGPGTRLTVL.